Detailed here is one T cell receptor beta chain. The antigen remains unidentified. An end of the junction differs from the germline gene, which may be a read error. Scientists amplified the TCR beta CDR3 regions from RNA transcripts. First-round RT-PCR relied on HTBI primers, and a second-round multiplex PCR came next. TCRdb called the multiplex PCR reads again in MiXCR, with one record for every CDR3 protein. Of approximately 700,000 distinct CDR3 sequences detected, around 40% appear once; the ten largest clones hold 44%. These data belong to a study of Graves' ophthalmopathy and Graves' hyperthyroidism. The wider study: Pretreatment peripheral blood was obtained at initial diagnosis.

Study-wide findings and caveats: In blood, most expanded thyroid clonotypes above 0.001 frequency were also detected.

Germline V lookup: CDR1 SEHNR, CDR2 FQNEAQ (reference sequence). The CDR3 sequence is 15 residues long. The specimen sequenced was peripheral blood. This receptor was taken from an adult man with Graves' ophthalmopathy. V usage is TRBV7-9 and J usage is TRBJ1-2; D remains unclear. CDR3 coding DNA: TGTGCCAGCAGCCGACCCCCCTCTGCTAGGAATGGCTACATCTTC. Amino acid sequence: CASSRPPSARNGYIF.